This is a list of T cell receptor beta chains from one sample in a study of cytomegalovirus exposure and HLA in healthy donors. Produced via immunoSEQ multiplex PCR; TCRdb's table is partial and in-frame only. Of roughly 120,000 clones listed, approximately 80% were seen once; the top ten hold about 13%. The sample consisted of PBMCs. The receptor source for this set is a middle-aged woman in good health and CMV-seropositive. CDR3s include the opening cysteine and the closing phenylalanine or tryptophan. A D gene is named only where the DNA matches it firmly. Clone size is shown for a subset of rows, as once, few, many or a class of expanded clone.

clone size	V gene	D gene	J gene	CDR3 protein	CDR3 DNA
-	TRBV30	-	TRBJ1-3	CAWSTGNTIYF	TGTGCCTGGTCGACAGGAAACACCATATATTTT
-	TRBV11-2	-	TRBJ1-4	CASSSGGVRGINEKLFF	TGTGCCAGCAGCTCCGGCGGGGTCAGAGGTATTAATGAAAAACTGTTTTTT
-	TRBV5-1	-	TRBJ2-6	CASSLDRAGANVLTF	TGCGCCAGCAGCTTGGACAGGGCTGGGGCCAACGTCCTGACTTTC
-	TRBV5-1	TRBD2	TRBJ2-1	CASNGRGNYNEQFF	TGCGCCAGCAATGGGCGGGGGAACTACAATGAGCAGTTCTTC
-	TRBV25-1	-	TRBJ1-1	CASSRLGPNTEAFF	TGTGCCAGCAGTCGCCTGGGCCCCAACACTGAAGCTTTCTTT
-	TRBV13	-	TRBJ2-3	CASSRDIHTDTQYF	TGTGCCAGCAGCCGGGACATCCACACAGATACGCAGTATTTT
-	TRBV7-9	-	TRBJ1-2	CASSLGDIFYGYTF	TGTGCCAGCAGCTTAGGGGACATCTTCTATGGCTACACCTTC
-	TRBV11-2	-	TRBJ2-1	CASSGQGAEIYNEQFF	TGTGCCAGCAGCGGGCAAGGAGCGGAAATTTACAATGAGCAGTTCTTC
-	TRBV7-2	-	TRBJ2-3	CASSLQGRLTDTQYF	TGTGCCAGCAGCTTACAGGGGCGGTTGACAGATACGCAGTATTTT
-	TRBV5-1	-	TRBJ2-5	CASSAGLQETQYF	TGCGCCAGCAGTGCAGGCCTCCAAGAGACCCAGTACTTC
many	TRBV29-1	-	TRBJ1-1	CSAGLGNTEAFF	TGCAGCGCGGGACTGGGGAACACTGAAGCTTTCTTT
-	TRBV27	TRBD1	TRBJ1-6	CASSPPGTGYSPLHF	TGTGCCAGCAGCCCCCCCGGGACAGGGTATTCACCCCTCCACTTT
-	TRBV7-8	TRBD2	TRBJ2-1	CASSLALAGGSSYNEQFF	TGTGCCAGCAGCTTAGCCCTAGCGGGAGGCTCTTCCTACAATGAGCAGTTCTTC
-	TRBV6-1	TRBD2	TRBJ2-1	CASRRSGTSNEQFF	TGTGCCAGCAGGCGATCCGGGACTAGCAATGAGCAGTTCTTC
-	TRBV5-1	TRBD2	TRBJ2-3	CASSLAGLSTQYF	TGCGCCAGCAGTTTAGCGGGTTTAAGTACGCAGTATTTT
-	TRBV20-1	-	TRBJ2-2	CSALAIGELFF	TGCAGTGCTTTAGCGATCGGGGAGCTGTTTTTT
-	TRBV6-1	-	TRBJ2-3	CASNYLNTQYF	TGTGCCAGCAACTACCTTAATACGCAGTATTTT
few	TRBV5-1	-	TRBJ2-7	CASSLKPPENSYEQYF	TGCGCCAGCAGCTTGAAGCCCCCCGAGAACTCCTACGAGCAGTACTTC
-	TRBV5-1	-	TRBJ2-1	CASSLRRQGNEQFF	TGCGCCAGCAGCTTGCGGCGTCAGGGAAATGAGCAGTTCTTC
-	TRBV29-1	-	TRBJ1-1	CSAGRIGTEAFF	TGCAGCGCAGGGCGGATAGGGACTGAAGCTTTCTTT
-	TRBV13	TRBD2	TRBJ2-3	CASSPGLAGQADTQYF	TGTGCCAGCAGCCCGGGACTAGCGGGACAGGCAGATACGCAGTATTTT
-	TRBV30	TRBD2	TRBJ2-3	CAWSVIAGGGTDTQYF	TGTGCCTGGAGTGTAATAGCGGGAGGCGGCACAGATACGCAGTATTTT
few	TRBV28	TRBD1	TRBJ1-3	CASSLLGTGRTGNTIYF	TGTGCCAGCAGTTTATTGGGGACAGGGCGTACTGGAAACACCATATATTTT
few	TRBV6-5	-	TRBJ1-6	CASSPGQYNSPLHF	TGTGCCAGCAGTCCTGGACAGTATAATTCACCCCTCCACTTT
few	TRBV25-1	-	TRBJ2-7	CASSELGTSYEQYF	TGTGCCAGCAGTGAATTAGGGACAAGCTACGAGCAGTACTTC
-	TRBV5-1	-	TRBJ2-3	CASSLVLNTDTQYF	TGCGCCAGCAGCTTGGTACTTAACACAGATACGCAGTATTTT
few	TRBV2	TRBD2	TRBJ2-7	CASSRGRVLYEQYF	TGTGCCAGCAGTCGCGGGAGGGTCCTTTACGAGCAGTACTTC
-	TRBV4-1	-	TRBJ2-7	CASSLASVTSYEQYF	TGCGCCAGCAGCCTCGCTAGCGTCACCTCCTACGAGCAGTACTTC
-	TRBV27	-	TRBJ1-1	CASSLDRLNTEAFF	TGTGCCAGCAGCTTAGACAGACTGAACACTGAAGCTTTCTTT
-	TRBV7-8	-	TRBJ2-7	CASSLAGGPTSSYEQYF	TGTGCCAGCAGCTTGGCGGGTGGGCCGACGAGCTCCTACGAGCAGTACTTC
-	TRBV18	TRBD2	TRBJ2-1	CASSPQSGRAHEQFF	TGTGCCAGCTCACCACAAAGCGGGAGGGCCCATGAGCAGTTCTTC
few	TRBV5-1	-	TRBJ2-7	CASSLAGESYEQYF	TGCGCCAGCAGCTTGGCGGGAGAGTCGTACGAGCAGTACTTC
-	TRBV28	-	TRBJ1-1	CASSLRLQGRAEAFF	TGTGCCAGCAGTTTACGCCTACAGGGTCGGGCTGAAGCTTTCTTT
-	TRBV20-1	-	TRBJ2-7	CSAPAAYEQYF	TGCAGTGCCCCCGCGGCCTACGAGCAGTACTTC
-	TRBV2	TRBD1	TRBJ2-3	CASRKRDRESDTQYF	TGTGCCAGCAGAAAACGGGACAGGGAGTCAGATACGCAGTATTTT
few	TRBV30	TRBD2	TRBJ2-3	CAWKLAGGKDTQYF	TGTGCCTGGAAGCTAGCGGGAGGGAAAGATACGCAGTATTTT
-	TRBV14	TRBD1	TRBJ2-5	CASSQRQGRGETQYF	TGTGCCAGCAGCCAACGACAGGGGCGAGGGGAGACCCAGTACTTC
-	TRBV6-6	TRBD2	TRBJ2-5	CASSSGRLAGGETQYF	TGTGCCAGCAGTTCGGGCCGACTAGCGGGAGGAGAGACCCAGTACTTC
-	TRBV7-9	-	TRBJ2-3	CASSLGGGAGTDTQYF	TGTGCCAGCAGCTTGGGCGGGGGCGCGGGAACAGATACGCAGTATTTT
-	TRBV4-2	TRBD1	TRBJ2-2	CASSQDLAGGNGELFF	TGTGCCAGCAGCCAAGATCTGGCAGGGGGAAACGGGGAGCTGTTTTTT